The rows below give T cell receptor beta chains drawn from one sample of a study of radiation and T cells in renal cell carcinoma. Clones were sequenced by immunoSEQ multiplex PCR, and TCRdb holds only the in-frame ones, with some missing. The sample includes tens of thousands of clones, 70% to 90% of them seen just once. Sample: blood, taken from a patient whose treatment included radiotherapy and nephrectomy. The receptor source for this set is a man aged 50 or older with renal cell carcinoma. The CDR3 runs from the conserved cysteine through the conserved F or W. The order of the fields is V gene, D gene, clone size, J gene, CDR3 protein, CDR3 DNA. D genes are given only for firm matches. Where a row states a size, it is once, few, many or the class of an expanded clone; other rows omit it.

V: TRBV18
D: NA
size: few
J: TRBJ1-1
CDR3: CASSPREESEAFF
DNA: TGTGCCAGCTCACCTCGGGAGGAGAGTGAAGCTTTCTTT

V: TRBV28
D: NA
size: NA
J: TRBJ1-5
CDR3: CASSPGQKPQHF
DNA: TGTGCCAGCAGTCCCGGACAGAAACCCCAGCATTTT

V: TRBV4-2
D: NA
size: NA
J: TRBJ1-1
CDR3: CASSQERELPEAFF
DNA: TGTGCCAGCAGCCAAGAGCGTGAGCTTCCTGAAGCTTTCTTT

V: TRBV9
D: NA
size: few
J: TRBJ2-2
CDR3: CASSPRTGLTNTGELFF
DNA: TGTGCCAGCAGCCCCCGAACGGGACTCACGAACACCGGGGAGCTGTTTTTT

V: TRBV7-9
D: TRBD2
size: NA
J: TRBJ2-1
CDR3: CASSLTREDEQFF
DNA: TGTGCCAGCAGCTTAACCCGGGAGGATGAGCAGTTCTTC

V: TRBV6-1
D: TRBD2
size: once
J: TRBJ2-5
CDR3: CASSEALAVLYQETQYF
DNA: TGTGCCAGCAGTGAAGCCCTAGCGGTACTATACCAAGAGACCCAGTACTTC

V: TRBV27
D: NA
size: NA
J: TRBJ2-7
CDR3: CASSPADASTLYEQYF
DNA: TGTGCCAGCAGTCCCGCCGATGCCTCTACTCTCTACGAGCAGTACTTC

V: TRBV7-3
D: NA
size: once
J: TRBJ1-6
CDR3: CASSLYGVDGNSPLHF
DNA: TGTGCCAGCAGCTTATACGGTGTGGATGGTAATTCACCCCTCCACTTT

V: TRBV27
D: NA
size: once
J: TRBJ1-3
CDR3: CASSLTGLPGNTIYF
DNA: TGTGCCAGCAGTTTAACGGGGCTTCCTGGAAACACCATATATTTT

V: TRBV28
D: TRBD2
size: NA
J: TRBJ2-3
CDR3: CASRLLAGGIDTQYF
DNA: TGTGCCAGCAGACTTCTAGCGGGAGGAATAGATACGCAGTATTTT

V: TRBV7-8
D: TRBD2
size: NA
J: TRBJ2-2
CDR3: CASSLNGAGVTGELFF
DNA: TGTGCCAGCAGCCTAAACGGGGCGGGAGTTACCGGGGAGCTGTTTTTT

V: TRBV10-3
D: TRBD2
size: once
J: TRBJ2-1
CDR3: CAIRGREGYNEQFF
DNA: TGTGCCATCAGGGGGAGGGAGGGATACAATGAGCAGTTCTTC

V: TRBV10-3
D: NA
size: NA
J: TRBJ2-5
CDR3: CAISQFHREGTQYF
DNA: TGTGCCATCAGCCAGTTTCACAGGGAGGGGACCCAGTACTTC

V: TRBV28
D: NA
size: NA
J: TRBJ1-2
CDR3: CASSFTGGYTF
DNA: TGTGCCAGCAGTTTTACAGGTGGCTACACCTTC

V: TRBV9
D: NA
size: NA
J: TRBJ2-1
CDR3: CASSVGASTAHEQFF
DNA: TGTGCCAGCAGCGTAGGGGCTAGCACAGCTCATGAGCAGTTCTTC

V: TRBV27
D: NA
size: NA
J: TRBJ2-7
CDR3: CASSPDETDEQYF
DNA: TGTGCCAGCAGTCCTGACGAGACAGACGAGCAGTACTTC

V: TRBV4-1
D: TRBD1
size: NA
J: TRBJ1-1
CDR3: CASSQGQGAYTEAFF
DNA: TGCGCCAGCAGCCAAGGGCAGGGGGCTTACACTGAAGCTTTCTTT

V: TRBV19
D: NA
size: NA
J: TRBJ2-1
CDR3: CASTDYSDDNEQFF
DNA: TGTGCCAGTACCGACTACAGCGATGACAATGAGCAGTTCTTC

V: TRBV7-2
D: TRBD2
size: once
J: TRBJ2-3
CDR3: CASTLRGGTDTQYF
DNA: TGTGCCAGCACCCTCCGGGGGGGCACAGATACGCAGTATTTT

V: TRBV7-2
D: NA
size: NA
J: TRBJ2-5
CDR3: CASSLTPQETQYF
DNA: TGTGCCAGCAGCTTAACCCCCCAAGAGACCCAGTACTTC

V: TRBV6-6
D: TRBD1
size: NA
J: TRBJ1-4
CDR3: CASSYPDRGQEKLFF
DNA: TGTGCCAGCAGTTACCCGGACAGGGGGCAAGAAAAACTGTTTTTT

V: TRBV10-3
D: NA
size: NA
J: TRBJ1-3
CDR3: CAISERDGSSGNTIYF
DNA: TGTGCCATCAGTGAAAGGGACGGCTCCTCTGGAAACACCATATATTTT

V: TRBV2
D: TRBD1
size: NA
J: TRBJ1-6
CDR3: CASQTGLGYNSPLHF
DNA: TGTGCCAGCCAGACAGGGTTAGGCTATAATTCACCCCTCCACTTT

V: TRBV30
D: TRBD2
size: NA
J: TRBJ2-3
CDR3: CAWSGSGGTDTQYF
DNA: TGTGCCTGGAGTGGAAGCGGGGGCACAGATACGCAGTATTTT

V: TRBV7-2
D: NA
size: NA
J: TRBJ2-7
CDR3: CASSPSGFEQYF
DNA: TGTGCCAGCAGCCCCAGTGGTTTCGAGCAGTACTTC

V: TRBV12-5
D: NA
size: NA
J: TRBJ2-7
CDR3: CASGSVAYEQYF
DNA: TGTGCTAGTGGCAGCGTCGCCTACGAGCAGTACTTC

V: TRBV5-1
D: TRBD1
size: NA
J: TRBJ1-1
CDR3: CASSLQGSTEAFF
DNA: TGCGCCAGCAGCCTACAGGGGTCCACTGAAGCTTTCTTT

V: TRBV19
D: NA
size: few
J: TRBJ2-1
CDR3: CASGLMGGEFF
DNA: TGTGCCAGTGGCCTGATGGGAGGAGAGTTCTTC

V: TRBV5-6
D: NA
size: NA
J: TRBJ2-3
CDR3: CASSLKGPDTQYF
DNA: TGTGCCAGCAGCTTGAAGGGGCCAGATACGCAGTATTTT

V: TRBV19
D: TRBD1
size: NA
J: TRBJ1-4
CDR3: CASSIYRGYEKLFF
DNA: TGTGCCAGTAGTATTTACAGGGGCTATGAAAAACTGTTTTTT

V: TRBV6-5
D: NA
size: NA
J: TRBJ1-2
CDR3: CASSYGRESYGYTF
DNA: TGTGCCAGCAGTTACGGTCGCGAGAGTTATGGCTACACCTTC

V: TRBV7-9
D: NA
size: NA
J: TRBJ1-1
CDR3: CASSLVGRDTEAFF
DNA: TGTGCCAGCAGCTTAGTGGGGCGAGACACTGAAGCTTTCTTT

V: TRBV9
D: TRBD1
size: once
J: TRBJ2-2
CDR3: CASSVTGDDTGELFF
DNA: TGTGCCAGCAGCGTTACAGGGGACGACACCGGGGAGCTGTTTTTT

V: TRBV19
D: TRBD1
size: NA
J: TRBJ1-1
CDR3: CASSAINRGSWLLNTEAFF
DNA: TGTGCCAGTAGTGCGATTAACAGGGGAAGCTGGCTACTGAACACTGAAGCTTTCTTT

V: TRBV28
D: TRBD2
size: NA
J: TRBJ2-3
CDR3: CASSPRLAGTDTQYF
DNA: TGTGCCAGCAGCCCCAGACTAGCGGGGACAGATACGCAGTATTTT

V: TRBV9
D: NA
size: NA
J: TRBJ2-2
CDR3: CASSVNPGGFTGELFF
DNA: TGTGCCAGCAGCGTAAACCCTGGCGGGTTCACCGGGGAGCTGTTTTTT

V: TRBV27
D: NA
size: NA
J: TRBJ2-1
CDR3: CASSRRGVNEQFF
DNA: TGTGCCAGCAGTCGCCGCGGGGTCAATGAGCAGTTCTTC

V: TRBV7-2
D: NA
size: NA
J: TRBJ1-3
CDR3: CASSLDSGGNTIYF
DNA: TGTGCCAGCAGCTTAGACAGCGGAGGAAACACCATATATTTT

V: TRBV4-2
D: NA
size: NA
J: TRBJ2-7
CDR3: CASSRLGTGFYEQYF
DNA: TGTGCCAGCAGCCGGCTCGGTACAGGGTTTTACGAGCAGTACTTC

V: TRBV21-1
D: NA
size: NA
J: TRBJ2-7
CDR3: CASSKSHLLHGDGLYEQYF
DNA: TGTGCCAGCAGCAAATCTCACCTGCTTCATGGCGACGGACTCTACGAGCAGTACTTC

V: TRBV7-2
D: TRBD2
size: NA
J: TRBJ2-5
CDR3: CASSLGGGADETQYF
DNA: TGTGCCAGCAGCTTAGGCGGGGGGGCCGACGAGACCCAGTACTTC

V: TRBV5-4
D: TRBD1
size: many
J: TRBJ1-1
CDR3: CASSQGATNTEAFF
DNA: TGTGCCAGCAGCCAGGGGGCTACGAACACTGAAGCTTTCTTT

V: TRBV29-1
D: TRBD1
size: NA
J: TRBJ2-1
CDR3: CSWDRGNEQFF
DNA: TGCAGCTGGGACAGGGGCAATGAGCAGTTCTTC

V: TRBV27
D: TRBD1
size: few
J: TRBJ2-2
CDR3: CASSPIGQGATTGELFF
DNA: TGTGCCAGCAGCCCCATTGGACAGGGGGCGACCACCGGGGAGCTGTTTTTT

V: TRBV10-1
D: TRBD1
size: NA
J: TRBJ2-5
CDR3: CARQDGETGGVKTQYF
DNA: TGCGCCAGGCAAGACGGTGAGACAGGGGGTGTGAAGACCCAGTACTTC